The clone carrying this TCR beta chain was seen repeatedly, ten times or more. As yet, its antigen is unknown. The source of the sample is a study of T cells after yellow fever vaccination. Study-level points and caveats: Secondary responses were weaker yet peaked faster, day 5 versus 15. The booster response re-showed most primary clones: roughly 97% CD4, approximately 90% CD8.

The V gene's germline CDR1 is SGHDT and CDR2 YYEEEE. The CDR3 runs to 16 residues. V dropped 3 bases and J dropped 6; count of bases not matched to a gene: 9. Researchers made TCR cDNA using 5'RACE template switching, and this step added a universal primer site and UMIs. TCRdb re-analysed the 5' RACE reads in MiXCR, keeping a single row per CDR3 protein. The table lists hundreds of thousands of distinct CDR3 sequences, roughly 12% of them singletons. Source: PBMCs, taken on the day of the yellow fever booster vaccination. The V call is TRBV5-6, the J call TRBJ2-3, with TRBD2 matching 11 bases. The clonotype was recovered from a man aged 25 to 45 who received the YFV17D yellow fever vaccine. CDR3 DNA: TGTGCCAGCAGCTGGCCTAATCTAGCGGGAGGTGATACGCAGTATTTT. Translating it yields CASSWPNLAGGDTQYF.